This T cell receptor (beta chain) came from a study of OX40 agonist ivuxolimab in advanced cancers. Study details: Around 40% of patients had received prior checkpoint inhibitor therapy.

On this clone itself: Its antigen is still unknown.

Study results and limitations: Doses of 0.1 to 3.0 mg/kg were accompanied by clonal expansion of CD4+ and CD8+ blood T cells by week 6.

In germline, CDR1 is SGHDT, CDR2 YYEEEE. The CDR3 totals 16 residues. Trimming stripped 2 bases from V and 4 bases from J, with 19 bases between. Some clones are missing from TCRdb's copy, which holds only in-frame ones; the method was immunoSEQ multiplex PCR. The sample shows tens of thousands of clones, about nine tenths of them seen only once. The sequencing here drew on CD4+ or CD8+ T cells sorted from blood, taken in a trial of the OX40 agonist ivuxolimab. The TCR comes from an adult with an advanced solid tumor such as melanoma, head and neck, liver or kidney cancer. This sequence joins TRBV5-6 and TRBJ2-7; D remains ambiguous. The CDR3 protein is CASSLYRRPPTYEQYF. The CDR3, as DNA: TGTGCCAGCAGCTTATATAGGCGTCCCCCCACGTACGAGCAGTACTTC. The entire variable domain, with the rest obtained from reference TRBV5-6 and TRBJ2-7, is as follows: DAGVTQSPTHLIKTRGQQVTLRCSPKSGHDTVSWYQQALGQGPQFIFQYYEEEERQRGNFPDRFSGHQFPNYSSELNVNALLLGDSALYLCASSLYRRPPTYEQYFGPGTRLTVT.